This T cell receptor (beta chain) was recovered during a study of T cells in Graves' hyperthyroidism and ophthalmopathy. General study results and limits: Most thyroid clonotypes with frequency above 0.001 were detected in blood. A median 6.5 months before onset, the model predicted ophthalmopathy.

This clonotype was found a few times. The target antigen is unknown. The V gene lost 0 bases and the J gene lost 4 bases, with 13 bases spanning the gap. The CDR3 runs 15 residues. CDR1 and CDR2 from the germline V gene are SEHNR and FQNEAQ (reference sequence). RNA transcripts yielded amplified TCR beta CDR3 regions. A first-round RT-PCR of the TCR CDR3 used the HTBI primer set. TCRdb re-called the multiplex PCR reads with MiXCR, one entry per CDR3 protein. The sample includes hundreds of thousands of distinct CDR3 sequences, 22% of them seen just once. PBMCs were obtained from 9 to 10 ml fresh peripheral blood.

The genes are TRBV7-9 and TRBJ2-7; D is perhaps TRBD1 (5 bases). The specimen sequenced was blood. The origin of this receptor is a man between 25 and 39 years old with Graves' ophthalmopathy. The CDR3 DNA sequence: TGTGCCAGCAGCTTAGCACAGGCCTCATTTTACGAGCAGTACTTC. It specifies CASSLAQASFYEQYF.